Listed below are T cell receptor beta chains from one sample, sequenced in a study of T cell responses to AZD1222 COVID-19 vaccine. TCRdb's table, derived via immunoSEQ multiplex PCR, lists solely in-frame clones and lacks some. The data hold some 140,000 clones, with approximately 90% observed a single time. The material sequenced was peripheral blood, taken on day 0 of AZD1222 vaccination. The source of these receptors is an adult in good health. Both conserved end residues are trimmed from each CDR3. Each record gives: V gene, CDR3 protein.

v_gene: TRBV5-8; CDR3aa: ASSSFTSDGYT
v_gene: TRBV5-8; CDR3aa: ASSFSAANTGELF
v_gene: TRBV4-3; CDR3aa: ASSPRAPGHGYT
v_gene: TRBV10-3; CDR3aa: AIRRQGGIREAF
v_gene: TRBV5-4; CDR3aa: ASSLPQSVLSGANVLT
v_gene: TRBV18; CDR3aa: ASSPSRGQLYEQY
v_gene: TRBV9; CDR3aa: ASSVEAQSEAF
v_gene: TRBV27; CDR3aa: ASTSGGGLEQF
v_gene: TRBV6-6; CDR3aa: ASSPLAGEGGSTDTQY
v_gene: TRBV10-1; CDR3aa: ASSRASGVDEQF
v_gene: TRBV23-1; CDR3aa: ASSQSKRTEAF
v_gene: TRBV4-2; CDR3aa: ASSPRSSYNEQF
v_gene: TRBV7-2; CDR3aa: ASSLKGALPDTQY
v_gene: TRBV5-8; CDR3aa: ASSFSYEQF
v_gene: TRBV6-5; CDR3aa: ASGQLRTGIEAF
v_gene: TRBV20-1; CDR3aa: SALLDTQY
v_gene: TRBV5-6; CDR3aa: ASSSAPNRAGNTIY
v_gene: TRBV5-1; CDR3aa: ASSFGGGGTEAF
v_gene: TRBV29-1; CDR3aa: SVESARTGSEKLF
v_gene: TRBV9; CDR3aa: ASSFTTGANEKLF
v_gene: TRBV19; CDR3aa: ASRKTGTNTEAF
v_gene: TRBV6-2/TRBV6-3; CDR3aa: ASSYRQQSEQY
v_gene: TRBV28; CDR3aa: ASSERTGTLGNQPQH
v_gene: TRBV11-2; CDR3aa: ASSLSQDGLGTGGYT
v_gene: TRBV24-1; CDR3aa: ATSDTDRREF
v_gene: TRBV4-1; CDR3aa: ASSQPIRGSSYEQY
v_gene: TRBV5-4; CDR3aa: ASSGTDFSDTEAF
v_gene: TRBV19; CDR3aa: ASSIKVDTEAF
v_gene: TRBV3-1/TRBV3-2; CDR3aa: ASSQMGTVANEKLF
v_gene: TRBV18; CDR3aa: ASSPPGQPQPQH
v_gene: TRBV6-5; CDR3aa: ASRGLTGAYNEQF
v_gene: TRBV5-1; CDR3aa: ASSLNPMSIGNTIY
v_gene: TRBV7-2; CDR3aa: ASSRRADTQY
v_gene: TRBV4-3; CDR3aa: ASSQRELAGRSEQF
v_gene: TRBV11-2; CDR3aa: ASSLVAGIGYEQY
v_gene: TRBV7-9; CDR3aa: ASSPWDRTDTQY